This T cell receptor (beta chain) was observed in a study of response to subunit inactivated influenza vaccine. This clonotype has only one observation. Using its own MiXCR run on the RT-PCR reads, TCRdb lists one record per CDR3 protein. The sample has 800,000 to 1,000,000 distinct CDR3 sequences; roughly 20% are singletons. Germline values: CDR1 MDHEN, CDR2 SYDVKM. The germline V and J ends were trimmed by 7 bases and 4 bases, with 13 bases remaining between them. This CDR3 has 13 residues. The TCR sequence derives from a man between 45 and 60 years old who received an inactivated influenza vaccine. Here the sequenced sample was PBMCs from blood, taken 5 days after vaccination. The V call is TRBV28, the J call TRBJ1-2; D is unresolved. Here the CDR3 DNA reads TGTGCCAGCACCCTGTTGGGTGGCTATGGCTACACCTTC. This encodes CASTLLGGYGYTF.